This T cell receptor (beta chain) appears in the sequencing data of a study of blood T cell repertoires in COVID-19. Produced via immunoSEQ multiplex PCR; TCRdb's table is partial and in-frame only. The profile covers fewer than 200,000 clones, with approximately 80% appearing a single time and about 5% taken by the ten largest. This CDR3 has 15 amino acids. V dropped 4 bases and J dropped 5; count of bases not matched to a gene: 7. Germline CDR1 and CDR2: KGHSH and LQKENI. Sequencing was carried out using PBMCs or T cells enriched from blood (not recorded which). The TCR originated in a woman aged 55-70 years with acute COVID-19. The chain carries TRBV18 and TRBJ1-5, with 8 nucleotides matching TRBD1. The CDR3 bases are TGTGCCAGCTCACACAGAACAGGGGGGGATCAGCCCCAGCATTTT. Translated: CASSHRTGGDQPQHF.